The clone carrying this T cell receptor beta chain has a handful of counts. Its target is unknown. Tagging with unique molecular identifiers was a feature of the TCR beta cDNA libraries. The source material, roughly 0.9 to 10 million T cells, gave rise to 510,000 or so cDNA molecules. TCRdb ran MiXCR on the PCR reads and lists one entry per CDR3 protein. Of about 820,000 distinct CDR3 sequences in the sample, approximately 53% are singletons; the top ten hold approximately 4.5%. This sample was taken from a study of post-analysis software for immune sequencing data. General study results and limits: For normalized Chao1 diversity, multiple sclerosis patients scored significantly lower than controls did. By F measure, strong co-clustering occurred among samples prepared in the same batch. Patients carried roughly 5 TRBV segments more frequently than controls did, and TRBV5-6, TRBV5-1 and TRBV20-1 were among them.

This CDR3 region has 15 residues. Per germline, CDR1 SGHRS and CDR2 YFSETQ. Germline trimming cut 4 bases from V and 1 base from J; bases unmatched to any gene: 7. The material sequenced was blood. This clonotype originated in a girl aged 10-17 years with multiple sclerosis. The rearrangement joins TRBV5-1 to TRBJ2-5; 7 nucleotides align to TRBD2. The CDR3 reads CASSPAAGVQETQYF. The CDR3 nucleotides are TGCGCCAGCAGCCCGGCGGCGGGGGTCCAAGAGACCCAGTACTTC.